These T cell receptor beta chains were read from a single sample in a study of sequential checkpoint blockade in melanoma. Assay: immunoSEQ multiplex PCR; the TCRdb copy retains only in-frame clones and omits some. The table lists 10,000 to 15,000 clones, around 77% of them singletons. This material consisted of CD8+ T cells sorted from blood (inferred from file names), taken from a patient given nivolumab and ipilimumab in sequence. The source of these receptors is a human patient with melanoma. Some clones in this sample may be carry-over from other donors' samples. Each CDR3 is given with its conserved first and last residue. The order of the fields is V gene, J gene, D gene, clone size, CDR3 DNA, CDR3 protein. The D gene is left open where the match is weak. Part of the rows lack a size; the others show once, few, many or a class for expanded clones.

TRBV30	TRBJ2-7	-	few	TGTGCCTGCCGGGACTCTACCTACGAGCAGTACTTC	CACRDSTYEQYF
TRBV10-3	TRBJ2-7	TRBD1	few	TGTGCCATCAGTGAGAGACAGGGGGTTGACGAGCAGTACTTC	CAISERQGVDEQYF
TRBV11-2	TRBJ2-3	-	-	TGTGCCAGCAGCTTTGACCGCGGGACTGAGGGAAATACGCAGTATTTT	CASSFDRGTEGNTQYF
TRBV29-1	TRBJ1-2	-	-	TGCAGCGTTGGAGGGGGAGAAGCCCGGGAGGATACTAACTATGGCTACACCTTC	CSVGGGEAREDTNYGYTF
TRBV6-1	TRBJ2-7	TRBD2	-	TGTGCCAGCAGTACCAGACTAGCGGGGAGCTACGAGCAGTACTTC	CASSTRLAGSYEQYF
TRBV19	TRBJ1-1	-	-	TGTGCCAGTAGCACAGGGAAGAACACTGAAGCTTTCTTT	CASSTGKNTEAFF
TRBV6-1	TRBJ2-7	-	-	TGTGCCAGCAGTGTCGGGAGAGGAGGACCCTACGAGCAGTACTTC	CASSVGRGGPYEQYF
TRBV29-1	TRBJ1-5	-	-	TGCAGCGTTCTTGGGTCGGGTAGGTCCCAGCATTTT	CSVLGSGRSQHF
TRBV9	TRBJ1-2	-	-	TGTGCCAGCAGCGTAATCGGGACACATAGCCCTCACTATGGCTACACCTTC	CASSVIGTHSPHYGYTF
TRBV27	TRBJ1-5	-	once	TGTGCCAGCAGTTCCCTTCCGGAGAGCAATCAGCCCCAGCATTTT	CASSSLPESNQPQHF
TRBV7-9	TRBJ2-3	-	-	TGTGCCAGCAGCTTAGTGGTAGGGGTGACAGATACGCAGTATTTT	CASSLVVGVTDTQYF
TRBV28	TRBJ1-2	TRBD1	-	TGTGCCAGCAGTTTTCCTCGGGACAGGGGGGGAAACTATGGCTACACCTTC	CASSFPRDRGGNYGYTF
TRBV4-3	TRBJ2-3	-	-	TGCGCCAGCAGCCAAGATCTACTAGCCGGCACAGATACGCAGTATTTT	CASSQDLLAGTDTQYF
TRBV7-9	TRBJ2-2	TRBD1	-	TGTGCCAGCAGCTTACCACCGAGGACAGGGGGAGACACCGGGGAGCTGTTTTTT	CASSLPPRTGGDTGELFF
TRBV19	TRBJ2-7	TRBD2	-	TGTGCCAGTAGTATAAGGGCCGGACTAGCGGGCGACGAGCAGTACTTC	CASSIRAGLAGDEQYF
TRBV27	TRBJ2-7	TRBD1	-	TGTGCCAGCACAAAGAGGCAGGGGGCGCGGGAGCAGTACTTC	CASTKRQGAREQYF
TRBV2	TRBJ1-6	-	-	TGTGCCGGTAAGGGCCCAGGGAAGAGTTCACCCCTCCACTTT	CAGKGPGKSSPLHF
TRBV19	TRBJ2-1	TRBD2	-	TGTGCCAGTAGGACTAGCGGGGGGGCCTACAATGAGCAGTTCTTC	CASRTSGGAYNEQFF
TRBV27	TRBJ2-7	TRBD2	-	TGTGCCAGCAGTCTCGGGACTAGGGGCTACGAGCAGTACTTC	CASSLGTRGYEQYF
TRBV5-4	TRBJ2-7	-	-	TGTGCCAGCAGCTTGGAGGCAGTAGGGGTCCACGAGCAGTACTTC	CASSLEAVGVHEQYF
TRBV14	TRBJ2-2	-	-	TGTGCCAGCAGCCCCCTCCAGGGGCGGAACACCGGGGAGCTGTTTTTT	CASSPLQGRNTGELFF
TRBV7-9	TRBJ2-5	-	-	TGTGCCAGCCGGCAAGGTTCAGGGACCCAGTACTTC	CASRQGSGTQYF
TRBV14	TRBJ2-5	TRBD1	-	TGTGCCAGCAGCCAAACAGGGGGTCAAGAGACCCAGTACTTC	CASSQTGGQETQYF
TRBV5-6	TRBJ1-2	TRBD1	-	TGTGCCAGCAGCCCCGGACAGGGGGCGCAGGGCTACACCTTC	CASSPGQGAQGYTF
TRBV4-2	TRBJ1-2	TRBD1	once	TGTGCCAGCAGCCAAGTGGGACAGGGAGGTGGCTACACCTTC	CASSQVGQGGGYTF
TRBV5-1	TRBJ2-7	TRBD2	-	TGCGCCAGCAGCTCGTCTGGCGGGGGTTTCTACGAGCAGTACTTC	CASSSSGGGFYEQYF
TRBV7-2	TRBJ2-5	TRBD2	-	TGTGCCAGCAGCTTAGAAGGCGGGGGGGCCGTAGAGACCCAGTACTTC	CASSLEGGGAVETQYF
TRBV7-2	TRBJ2-7	-	-	TGTGCCAGCAGCCCCAGTGGGGCCGAGCAGTACTTC	CASSPSGAEQYF
TRBV27	TRBJ1-5	TRBD1	-	TGTGCCAGCAGTGAAACAGGGGCTAGCAATCAGCCCCAGCATTTT	CASSETGASNQPQHF
TRBV27	TRBJ1-1	-	few	TGTGCCAGCACCATCTCCCACTTAGGGAGGGACACTGAAGCTTTCTTT	CASTISHLGRDTEAFF
TRBV4-1	TRBJ1-2	-	-	TGCGCCAGCAGCCATGGCCCTAACTATGGCTACACCTTC	CASSHGPNYGYTF
TRBV9	TRBJ2-7	-	-	TGTGCCAGCAGTATGGACACCGCCTACGAGCAGTACTTC	CASSMDTAYEQYF
TRBV11-3	TRBJ1-2	-	-	TGTGCCAGCAGCTCGAGGTCACGGAGGGGCTACACCTTC	CASSSRSRRGYTF
TRBV7-9	TRBJ1-1	TRBD1	-	TGTGCCAGCAGCCCCCTAGACAGGGACACTGAAGCTTTCTTT	CASSPLDRDTEAFF
TRBV7-9	TRBJ2-6	-	-	TGTGCCAGCAGCTCAAGGGGCTTGGGTTACCGCTCTGGGGCCAACGTCCTGACTTTC	CASSSRGLGYRSGANVLTF
TRBV4-1	TRBJ1-1	TRBD1	-	TGCGCCAGCAGCTTCCGACAGGGGACGAACACTGAAGCTTTCTTT	CASSFRQGTNTEAFF
TRBV29-1	TRBJ1-2	-	-	TGCAGCGTTGAAGATTGGGCAGGTCCCTCCCCAAATGGCTATGGCTACACCTTC	CSVEDWAGPSPNGYGYTF
TRBV5-1	TRBJ2-2	TRBD1	-	TGCGCCAGCAGCTTGGAGGGCAGGGGGCTCACCGGGGAGCTGTTTTTT	CASSLEGRGLTGELFF
TRBV4-3	TRBJ2-5	TRBD2	-	TGCGCCAGCAGCCAAGAGTTTTTAGCGGGGGGGCATCGAGAGACCCAGTACTTC	CASSQEFLAGGHRETQYF
TRBV9	TRBJ2-7	-	once	TGTGCCAGCAGCCTAGACCCACGGGGAACCTACGAGCAGTACTTC	CASSLDPRGTYEQYF
TRBV5-5	TRBJ2-2	TRBD1	few	TGCGCCAGCAGCCAAGATCACAGGGGGCTTTCCACCGGGGAGCTGTTTTTT	CASSQDHRGLSTGELFF
TRBV5-4	TRBJ2-3	-	-	TGTGCCAGCAGCTTGACATTAGATACGCAGTATTTT	CASSLTLDTQYF
TRBV5-1	TRBJ2-1	-	-	TGCGCCAGCAGCTTAGGCTGGCGGGGATCCTACAATGAGCAGTTCTTC	CASSLGWRGSYNEQFF
TRBV6-6	TRBJ1-4	TRBD1	few	TGTGCCAGCAGTTACCCTCGGACAGGGTGGGATGAAAAACTGTTTTTT	CASSYPRTGWDEKLFF
TRBV7-9	TRBJ2-3	TRBD2	-	TGTGCCAGCAGCTCCCCGGGAGGGGTTGGCACAGATACGCAGTATTTT	CASSSPGGVGTDTQYF
TRBV10-3	TRBJ2-7	-	-	TGTGCCATCAGCCCCCCCAGCTCCTACGAGCAGTACTTC	CAISPPSSYEQYF
TRBV5-4	TRBJ1-1	-	-	TGCGCCAGCAGCCCTAATAGGAACACTGAAGCTTTCTTT	CASSPNRNTEAFF
TRBV5-8	TRBJ1-4	TRBD1	-	TGTGCCAGCACCCGGGACAGGGGTTGGAATGAAAAACTGTTTTTT	CASTRDRGWNEKLFF